This T cell receptor beta chain was profiled in a study of blood T cell repertoires in COVID-19. The participants were between about 18 and 100 years old and came from some 23 US areas. V gave up 4 bases and J gave up 6 bases, with 15 bases separating them. The germline gives CDR1 MGHRA, CDR2 YSYEKL. The CDR3 totals 14 residues. Original analysis: Estimation of nucleated cell counts relied on the amplification of reference gene primers. The protocol was immunoSEQ multiplex PCR, while the TCRdb copy is restricted to in-frame clones and leaves out a portion. That table gives V, J and clone size, and the DNA gave D and trimming. The table lists hundreds of thousands of clones, 88% of them singletons, with approximately 2% in the top ten.

The chain uses TRBV4-1 and TRBJ1-1; perhaps TRBD1 as D (5 bases). This receptor was identified in a woman in her sixties in a cohort exposed to, infected with or recovered from COVID-19 (not recorded which). The sequencing input was PBMCs or T cells enriched from blood (not recorded which). CDR3 loop: CASSPGGGSPEAFF. The CDR3 DNA reads as TGCGCCAGCAGCCCCGGGGGGGGATCACCTGAAGCTTTCTTT.